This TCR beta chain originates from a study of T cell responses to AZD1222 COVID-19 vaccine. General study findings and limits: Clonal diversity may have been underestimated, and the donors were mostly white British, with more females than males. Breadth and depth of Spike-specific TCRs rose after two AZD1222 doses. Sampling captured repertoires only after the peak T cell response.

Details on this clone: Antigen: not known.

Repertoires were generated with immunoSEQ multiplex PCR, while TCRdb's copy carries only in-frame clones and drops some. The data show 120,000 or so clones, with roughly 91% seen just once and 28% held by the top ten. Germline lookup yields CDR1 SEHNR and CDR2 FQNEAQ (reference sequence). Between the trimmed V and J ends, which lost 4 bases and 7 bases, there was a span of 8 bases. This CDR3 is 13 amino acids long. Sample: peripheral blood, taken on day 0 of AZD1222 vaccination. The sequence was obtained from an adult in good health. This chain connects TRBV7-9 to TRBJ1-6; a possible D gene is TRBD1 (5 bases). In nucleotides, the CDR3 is TGTGCCAGCAGCTGGGACGGGAATTCACCCCTCCACTTT. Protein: CASSWDGNSPLHF.